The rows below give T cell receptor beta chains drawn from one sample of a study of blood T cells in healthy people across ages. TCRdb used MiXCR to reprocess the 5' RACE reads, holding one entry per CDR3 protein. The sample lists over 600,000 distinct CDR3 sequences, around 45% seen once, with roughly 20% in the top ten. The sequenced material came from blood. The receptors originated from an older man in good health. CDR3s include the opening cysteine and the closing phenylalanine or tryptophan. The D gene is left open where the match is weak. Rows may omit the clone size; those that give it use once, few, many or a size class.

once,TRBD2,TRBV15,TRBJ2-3,TGTGCCACCAGCAGAGATCCAGGACTAGCGGGGACTTATAGCCTGATAGATACGCAGTATTTT,CATSRDPGLAGTYSLIDTQYF
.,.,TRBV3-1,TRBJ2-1,TGTGCCAGCAGCCAAAGGGCCAACAATGAGCAGTTCTTC,CASSQRANNEQFF
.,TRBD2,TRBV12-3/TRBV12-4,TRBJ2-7,TGTGCCAGCAGTCCCCGGGGAGGGTATACCGACGAGCAGTACTTC,CASSPRGGYTDEQYF
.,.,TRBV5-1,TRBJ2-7,TGCGCCAGCAGCTTGGCACCTACCTTCCGGGAGTCCTACGAGCAGTACTTC,CASSLAPTFRESYEQYF
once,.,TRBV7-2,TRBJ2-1,TGTGCCAGCAGCAAGGGACCCCTCGACAAGGAGTTCTTC,CASSKGPLDKEFF
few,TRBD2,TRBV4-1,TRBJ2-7,TGCGCCAGCAGCCAAGAGGGACTAGTCGATACCCATGAGCAGTACTTC,CASSQEGLVDTHEQYF
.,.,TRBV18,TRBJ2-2,TGTGCCAGCTCACCTAGAAAGGGAGGATCCACCGGGGAGCTGTTTTTT,CASSPRKGGSTGELFF
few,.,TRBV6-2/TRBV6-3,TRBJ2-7,TGTGCCAGCACCCAAAGGGGGGCCTACGAGCAGTACTTC,CASTQRGAYEQYF
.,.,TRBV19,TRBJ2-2,TGTGCCAGTAGTAAAGGGTGGGGCACCGGGGAGCTGTTTTTT,CASSKGWGTGELFF
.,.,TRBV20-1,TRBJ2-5,TGCAGTGCTAGAGATCTCTCGGGTTTGGAGACCCAGTACTTC,CSARDLSGLETQYF
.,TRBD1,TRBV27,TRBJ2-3,TGTGCCAGCAGTTTGGGACAGGCATGGACAGATACGCAGTATTTT,CASSLGQAWTDTQYF
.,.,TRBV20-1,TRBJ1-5,TGCAGTGCTAGCGCAGGGTTCAATCAGCCCCAGCATTTT,CSASAGFNQPQHF
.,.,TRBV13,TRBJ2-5,TGTGCCAGCAGCTTACCAGGTATTCTCGAGGGAGAGACCCAGTACTTC,CASSLPGILEGETQYF
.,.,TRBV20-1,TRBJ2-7,TGCAGTGCTAACCAGGGCCCCTACGAGCAGTACTTC,CSANQGPYEQYF
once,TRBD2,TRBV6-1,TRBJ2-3,TGTGCCAGCAGTCCCGCCGGGATCGGAGCGGGGGTCACAGATACGCAGTATTTT,CASSPAGIGAGVTDTQYF
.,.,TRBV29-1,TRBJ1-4,TGCAGCGTTGCGACTTCAGGAGAAAAACTGTTTTTT,CSVATSGEKLFF
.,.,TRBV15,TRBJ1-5,TGTGCCACCAGCAGAGGGGGGTTTGATCAGCCCCAGCATTTT,CATSRGGFDQPQHF
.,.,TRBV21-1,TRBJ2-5,TGTGCCAGCAGCACCGTTACCGGGACGGCCCATAAGCAGTACTTC,CASSTVTGTAHKQYF